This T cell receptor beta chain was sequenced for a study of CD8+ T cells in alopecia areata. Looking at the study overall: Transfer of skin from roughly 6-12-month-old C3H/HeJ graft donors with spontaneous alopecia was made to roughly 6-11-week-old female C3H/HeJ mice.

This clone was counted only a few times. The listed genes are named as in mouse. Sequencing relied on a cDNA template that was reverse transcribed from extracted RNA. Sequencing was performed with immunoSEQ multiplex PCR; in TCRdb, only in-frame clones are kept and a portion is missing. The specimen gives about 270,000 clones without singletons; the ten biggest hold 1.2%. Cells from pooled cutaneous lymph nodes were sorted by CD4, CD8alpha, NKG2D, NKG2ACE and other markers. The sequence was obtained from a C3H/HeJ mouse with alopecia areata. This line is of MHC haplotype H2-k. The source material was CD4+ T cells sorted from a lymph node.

The DNA read from the CDR3 is TGTGCCAGCTCCCTCTCGACTGGGGGGGCGCAA. Translated: CASSLSTGGAQ. The CDR3, in full, reads CASSLSTGGAQEVFF. The gene calls are TRBV12-1 and TRBJ1-1, with D maybe TRBD1 (6 bases). The CDR3 end is not reached by the read, which stops 4 residues before it; the germline J gene fills it in. The CDR3 totals 15 residues. Germline assignment: CDR1 SGHSN and CDR2 HYEKVE.